A selection of T cell receptor beta chains follows, all from one sample in a study of OX40 agonist ivuxolimab in advanced cancers. Method: immunoSEQ multiplex PCR; TCRdb's copy keeps in-frame clones and lacks some. The table lists 90,000 or so clones, 85% to 90% of them singletons, with around 0.34% in the top ten. The material was CD4+ or CD8+ T cells sorted from blood, obtained in a trial of the OX40 agonist ivuxolimab. The receptors here all came from an adult with an advanced solid tumor such as melanoma, head and neck, liver or kidney cancer. Both conserved end residues are part of each CDR3. The D gene is left open where the match is weak. Some rows mark clone size as missing; the rest say once, few, many or name a class of expanded clone.

d_gene: TRBD1; abundance: .; v_gene: TRBV5-1; j_gene: TRBJ1-1; CDR3aa: CASSLQGHEAFF; CDR3nt: TGCGCCAGCAGCTTACAGGGGCATGAAGCTTTCTTT
d_gene: .; abundance: .; v_gene: TRBV9; j_gene: TRBJ1-1; CDR3aa: CASSVNGRLNTEAFF; CDR3nt: TGTGCCAGCAGCGTAAATGGGAGATTGAACACTGAAGCTTTCTTT
d_gene: TRBD1; abundance: .; v_gene: TRBV28; j_gene: TRBJ1-5; CDR3aa: CASSFQGARNQPQHF; CDR3nt: TGTGCCAGCAGTTTCCAGGGGGCAAGGAATCAGCCCCAGCATTTT
d_gene: TRBD1; abundance: .; v_gene: TRBV19; j_gene: TRBJ1-5; CDR3aa: CASLDRGNQPQHF; CDR3nt: TGTGCCAGTCTTGACAGGGGCAATCAGCCCCAGCATTTT
d_gene: .; abundance: .; v_gene: TRBV14; j_gene: TRBJ2-3; CDR3aa: CASSQAVTQYF; CDR3nt: TGTGCCAGCAGCCAAGCAGTAACGCAGTATTTT
d_gene: .; abundance: .; v_gene: TRBV29-1; j_gene: TRBJ1-1; CDR3aa: CSGGENTEAFF; CDR3nt: TGCAGCGGGGGGGAGAACACTGAAGCTTTCTTT
d_gene: .; abundance: .; v_gene: TRBV7-2; j_gene: TRBJ1-1; CDR3aa: CASSLDIGVAFF; CDR3nt: TGTGCCAGCAGCTTAGACATCGGAGTGGCTTTCTTT
d_gene: .; abundance: .; v_gene: TRBV21-1; j_gene: TRBJ2-7; CDR3aa: CASSERQSFYEQYF; CDR3nt: TGTGCCAGCAGCGAGAGACAGTCCTTCTACGAGCAGTACTTC
d_gene: .; abundance: .; v_gene: TRBV29-1; j_gene: TRBJ1-2; CDR3aa: CSVEDPASAHPGYGYTF; CDR3nt: TGCAGCGTTGAAGATCCAGCTTCAGCTCATCCCGGTTATGGCTACACCTTC
d_gene: TRBD1; abundance: .; v_gene: TRBV7-9; j_gene: TRBJ1-1; CDR3aa: CASSFDRDPEAFF; CDR3nt: TGTGCCAGCAGCTTCGACAGGGACCCTGAAGCTTTCTTT
d_gene: .; abundance: .; v_gene: TRBV19; j_gene: TRBJ2-3; CDR3aa: CASSIRQGRADTQYF; CDR3nt: TGTGCCAGTAGTATCCGACAGGGGAGGGCAGATACGCAGTATTTT
d_gene: .; abundance: once; v_gene: TRBV11-2; j_gene: TRBJ1-1; CDR3aa: CASTWDRNTEAFF; CDR3nt: TGTGCCAGCACCTGGGATAGGAACACTGAAGCTTTCTTT
d_gene: TRBD1; abundance: .; v_gene: TRBV7-3; j_gene: TRBJ1-2; CDR3aa: CASSFSGQGGNYGYTF; CDR3nt: TGTGCCAGCAGCTTCTCGGGACAGGGAGGGAACTATGGCTACACCTTC
d_gene: .; abundance: .; v_gene: TRBV5-1; j_gene: TRBJ2-2; CDR3aa: CASSPPRVAGELFF; CDR3nt: TGCGCCAGCAGCCCCCCCAGGGTTGCCGGGGAGCTGTTTTTT
d_gene: TRBD2; abundance: .; v_gene: TRBV6-1; j_gene: TRBJ2-7; CDR3aa: CASSEGLASYEQYF; CDR3nt: TGTGCCAGCAGTGAGGGACTAGCGTCCTACGAGCAGTACTTC
d_gene: TRBD1; abundance: .; v_gene: TRBV5-4; j_gene: TRBJ2-5; CDR3aa: CASSAAQGAHETQYF; CDR3nt: TGTGCCAGCAGCGCAGCACAGGGGGCGCATGAGACCCAGTACTTC
d_gene: .; abundance: .; v_gene: TRBV28; j_gene: TRBJ1-1; CDR3aa: CASKRTVEAFF; CDR3nt: TGTGCCAGCAAGCGGACAGTTGAAGCTTTCTTT
d_gene: .; abundance: .; v_gene: TRBV27; j_gene: TRBJ2-5; CDR3aa: CASSHQETQYF; CDR3nt: TGTGCCAGCAGTCACCAAGAGACCCAGTACTTC
d_gene: .; abundance: .; v_gene: TRBV2; j_gene: TRBJ2-2; CDR3aa: CASRQQNTGELFF; CDR3nt: TGTGCCAGCAGACAGCAAAACACCGGGGAGCTGTTTTTT
d_gene: .; abundance: .; v_gene: TRBV4-1; j_gene: TRBJ1-5; CDR3aa: CASSGRSNQPQHF; CDR3nt: TGCGCCAGCAGCGGACGTAGCAATCAGCCCCAGCATTTT